This T cell receptor beta chain stems from a study of blood T cells in healthy people across ages. Study findings and constraints: Diversity was estimated from one million T cells, and these estimates were considered underestimates.

Combining a sample-barcoded 5' primer with a J-beta primer mix, a second PCR ran for about 7 to 12 cycles. TCRdb used MiXCR to reprocess the 5' RACE reads, holding one entry per CDR3 protein. The table has roughly 1.4 million distinct CDR3 sequences, approximately 59% seen once; the top ten hold 5% to 7%. In the case of this clonotype: Its matching antigen is unknown.

Peripheral blood samples of roughly 10 milliliters were drawn from each donor. The CDR3 has 16 residues. CDR1 and CDR2 from the germline V gene are SGHTA and FQGNSA. The specimen was blood. The chain recombines TRBV7-2 with TRBJ2-5; D may be TRBD1 (6 bases). The tail of the sequence fits TRBJ2-7 better, so the J call may be wrong. The receptor's source is a young man in good health. In nucleotides, the CDR3 is TGTGCCAGCAGCTCAACAGGGCGAAAAAACCCCTACGAGCAGTACTTC. This encodes CASSSTGRKNPYEQYF.